This T cell receptor beta chain is from a study of long-term antiretroviral therapy in people with HIV. General observations from the study: Neither ART adherence, viral resistance nor therapy changes were documented. Blood was collected between the mid-2000s and the late 2010s, possibly under older ART regimens.

V shed 3 bases and J shed 5 bases, with 13 bases lying between them. The CDR3 sequence is 15 residues long. The germline V gene has CDR1 SNHLY and CDR2 FYNNEI. Concerning this clone itself: Its antigen is unknown.

Participants with HIV, all of them, were treated in the United States. The immunoSEQ assay was v3.0, run at survey level. Here immunoSEQ multiplex PCR was the method, and the copy in TCRdb shows in-frame clones only, minus some. The profile shows 27,000 or so clones, just over 85% of them singletons. The sequence came from a man aged 50 to 60 with HIV. The rearrangement uses TRBV2 and TRBJ1-4; the D is unclear. The sample here was unsorted PBMCs, taken 1.2 years after starting antiretroviral therapy. Written as DNA, the CDR3 is TGTGCCAGCAGTGAGTGGAGGCAGGAAAATGAAAAACTGTTTTTT. Its translation: CASSEWRQENEKLFF.